A single sample is the source of the 12 T cell receptor beta chains below, sequenced in a study of T cell responses to AZD1222 COVID-19 vaccine. Method: immunoSEQ multiplex PCR; TCRdb's copy keeps in-frame clones and lacks some. The table includes some 150,000 clones, about 92% detected once. The starting material was peripheral blood, obtained on day 0 of MenACWY control vaccination. These TCRs come from an adult in good health.

The V and J genes are TRBV2 and TRBJ1-2; tentative D call: TRBD1 (6 bases). Trimming stripped 1 base from V and 4 bases from J, with 10 bases between. The germline CDR1 and CDR2 sequences are SNHLY and FYNNEI. The CDR3 loop spans 14 amino acids. CDR3 protein: CASSEVRGGYGYTF. In DNA, the CDR3 is TGTGCCAGCAGTGAAGTCAGGGGCGGCTATGGCTACACCTTC. The variable domain in full, with the rest retrieved from reference TRBV2 and TRBJ1-2, is EPEVTQTPSHQVTQMGQEVILRCVPISNHLYFYWYRQILGQKVEFLVSFYNNEISEKSEIFDDQFSVERPDGSNFTLKIRSTKLEDSAMYFCASSEVRGGYGYTFGSGTRLTVV.

V usage is TRBV13 and J usage is TRBJ1-2, with D perhaps matching TRBD1 (5 bases). Per germline, CDR1 PRHDT and CDR2 FYEKMQ (reference sequence). There are 14 residues in the CDR3. V gave up 0 bases and J gave up 4 bases, with 9 bases separating them. CDR3 in amino acids: CASSLGTVVYGYTF. The DNA of the CDR3 is TGTGCCAGCAGCTTAGGGACAGTGGTCTATGGCTACACCTTC.

This chain connects TRBV27 to TRBJ2-1, with 11 bases lining up with TRBD2. The germline gives CDR1 MNHEY, CDR2 SMNVEV (reference sequence). CDR3 length: 14 amino acids. Losses at the gene ends were 6 bases for V and 10 bases for J; bases not matched to a gene: 8. CDR3 coding DNA: TGTGCCAGCAGGACTAGCGGGATTGGCTTGGAGCAGTTCTTC. Protein sequence: CASRTSGIGLEQFF.

The CDR3 nucleotides read TGTGCCAGCAGCTCCCAGGACAGGGCCGAGCAGTTCTTC. As protein: CASSSQDRAEQFF. The chain employs TRBV21-1 and TRBJ2-1; the table's D call, TRBD1, has no DNA check behind it. TRBV21-1 is a listed pseudogene. This CDR3 contains 13 residues.

The V call is TRBV29-1, the J call TRBJ2-7; maybe TRBD2 (6 bases). V was pared by 2 bases and J by 6 bases, with 11 bases between. Germline assignment: CDR1 SQVTM and CDR2 ANQGSEA. This CDR3 comprises 12 residues. CDR3 sequence (DNA): TGCAGCGTTGAAACGGGGGTTCGCGAGCAGTACTTC. It translates to CSVETGVREQYF.

The J gene is TRBJ2-1, the V gene TRBV7-2, with no clear D. From germline, CDR1 is SGHTA and CDR2 FQGNSA. Trimming left V 8 bases short and J 6 bases short, with 11 bases between. The CDR3 is 12 amino acids. CDR3 sequence: CASAYHSNEQFF. The DNA of the CDR3 is TGTGCCAGCGCGTACCACAGCAATGAGCAGTTCTTC.

The gene calls are TRBV9 and TRBJ2-3; D not certain. This CDR3 has 13 residues. Trimming removed 0 bases from V and 5 bases from J, with 7 bases in between. The germline V gene has CDR1 SGDLS and CDR2 YYNGEE. CDR3 residues: CASSVVGLDTQYF. For the CDR3, the DNA is TGTGCCAGCAGCGTAGTGGGCCTAGATACGCAGTATTTT.

V usage is TRBV28 and J usage is TRBJ2-2; tentatively, D is TRBD1 or TRBD2 (5 bases each). Trimming removed 3 bases at V and 4 bases at J, with 12 bases between. The CDR3 is made up of 15 amino acids. Germline loops: CDR1 MDHEN, CDR2 SYDVKM. CDR3 DNA: TGTGCCAGCAGTTTCGAGGGCAGGGCCACCGGGGAGCTGTTTTTT. Protein product: CASSFEGRATGELFF.

The V and J genes are TRBV19 and TRBJ2-2, with TRBD1 matching over 9 bases. With V trimmed by 6 bases and J by 7 bases, 9 bases remained unmatched. The germline V gene encodes CDR1 LNHDA and CDR2 SQIVND (reference sequence). This CDR3 spans 15 amino acids. CDR3 DNA: TGTGCCAGTAGAAGAGCGGGACAGGGAGTCGGGGAGCTGTTTTTT. As protein: CASRRAGQGVGELFF.

The rearrangement joins TRBV7-3 to TRBJ2-3, with no clear D. The CDR3 consists of 14 residues. Trimming took off 2 bases at V and 3 bases at J, with 9 bases between the two ends. Germline CDR1 is SGHTA and CDR2 is FQGTGA. The CDR3 region is CASSLGDPTDTQYF. The CDR3 DNA reads as TGTGCCAGCAGCTTAGGTGACCCGACAGATACGCAGTATTTT.

The chain has TRBV6-2 or TRBV6-3 and TRBJ2-7; D is unresolved. This CDR3 contains 11 residues. CDR1 and CDR2 from the germline V gene are MNHEY and SVGEGT. V was cut by 5 bases and J by 6 bases, with 8 bases left in between. DNA of the CDR3: TGTGCCAGCAGTCCCACCGGCGAGCAGTACTTC. Protein: CASSPTGEQYF.

This chain uses TRBV6-4 with TRBJ1-5, with unresolved D. This CDR3 contains 13 residues. Germline V gene lookup returns CDR1 MRHNA and CDR2 SNTAGT. Trimming shortened V by 5 bases and J by 3 bases, and 8 bases separated the two germline ends. CDR3 in DNA: TGTGCCAGCAGTCAGGAATACAATCAGCCCCAGCATTTT. Its protein is CASSQEYNQPQHF.